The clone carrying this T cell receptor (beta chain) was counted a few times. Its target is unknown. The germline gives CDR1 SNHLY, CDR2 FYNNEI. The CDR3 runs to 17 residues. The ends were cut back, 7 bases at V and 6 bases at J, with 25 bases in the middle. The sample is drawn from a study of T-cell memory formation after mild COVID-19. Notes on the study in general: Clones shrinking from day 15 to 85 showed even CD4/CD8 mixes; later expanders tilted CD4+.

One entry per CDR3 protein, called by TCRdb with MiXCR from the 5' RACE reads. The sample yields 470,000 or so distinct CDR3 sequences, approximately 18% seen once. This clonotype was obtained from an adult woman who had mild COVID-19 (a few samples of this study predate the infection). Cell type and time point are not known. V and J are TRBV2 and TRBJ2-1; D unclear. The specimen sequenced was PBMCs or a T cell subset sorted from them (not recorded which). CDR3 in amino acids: CASISEALNAGFNEQFF. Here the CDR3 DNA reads TGTGCCAGCATCTCCGAGGCCCTGAATGCAGGTTTCAATGAGCAGTTCTTC.